Listed below are T cell receptor beta chains from one sample, sequenced in a study of cytomegalovirus exposure and HLA in healthy donors. TCRdb keeps only in-frame clones here, not all; method: immunoSEQ multiplex PCR. The sample yields fewer than 130,000 clones, 70% seen once. Sequencing input: PBMCs. The receptor source for this set is a man in his forties in good health and CMV-seropositive. The conserved cysteine and the conserved F or W are not part of the CDR3 here. The D gene is left open where the match is weak.

cdr3_aa: ASSQDPAAASYNEQF
d_call: -
j_call: TRBJ2-1
v_call: TRBV4-3

cdr3_aa: SGRDRGRTEAS
d_call: TRBD1
j_call: TRBJ1-1
v_call: TRBV29-1

cdr3_aa: ASSTGLANAYEQY
d_call: TRBD2
j_call: TRBJ2-7
v_call: TRBV5-1

cdr3_aa: ASSQDGGYTSEQY
d_call: -
j_call: TRBJ2-7
v_call: TRBV14

cdr3_aa: ASSLVGQRVNTEAF
d_call: -
j_call: TRBJ1-1
v_call: TRBV7-8

cdr3_aa: ATGTSGRAGANVLT
d_call: TRBD2
j_call: TRBJ2-6
v_call: TRBV7-8

cdr3_aa: ASSERRGGLSTDTQY
d_call: TRBD2
j_call: TRBJ2-3
v_call: TRBV6-1

cdr3_aa: ASSARLASDTGELF
d_call: TRBD2
j_call: TRBJ2-2
v_call: TRBV7-6

cdr3_aa: ASSLDGETQY
d_call: -
j_call: TRBJ2-5
v_call: TRBV5-4

cdr3_aa: ASSQDPGQGAHNEQF
d_call: TRBD1
j_call: TRBJ2-1
v_call: TRBV4-1

cdr3_aa: AWSGTGGLTYSGNTIY
d_call: TRBD1
j_call: TRBJ1-3
v_call: TRBV30

cdr3_aa: SGGTGTGGEQF
d_call: -
j_call: TRBJ2-1
v_call: TRBV29-1

cdr3_aa: AAGSTSTDTQY
d_call: -
j_call: TRBJ2-3
v_call: TRBV19

cdr3_aa: ASSSRPRSYNEQF
d_call: -
j_call: TRBJ2-1
v_call: TRBV6-5

cdr3_aa: ASSLGETEAF
d_call: -
j_call: TRBJ1-1
v_call: TRBV7-9

cdr3_aa: ASSKPPGQVNEKLF
d_call: -
j_call: TRBJ1-4
v_call: TRBV19

cdr3_aa: ASSSDLLAGEKLF
d_call: -
j_call: TRBJ1-4
v_call: TRBV6-1

cdr3_aa: ASSLAGALEKLF
d_call: -
j_call: TRBJ1-4
v_call: TRBV7-9

cdr3_aa: SVEGQGARVWF
d_call: TRBD1
j_call: TRBJ2-1
v_call: TRBV29-1

cdr3_aa: AWSPNFSGRRNEQF
d_call: TRBD2
j_call: TRBJ2-1
v_call: TRBV30

cdr3_aa: ASRGKTEGSQPQH
d_call: -
j_call: TRBJ1-5
v_call: TRBV6-6

cdr3_aa: ASSLAGGRSEQF
d_call: TRBD2
j_call: TRBJ2-1
v_call: TRBV7-2

cdr3_aa: ASSVQGTYNEQF
d_call: -
j_call: TRBJ2-1
v_call: TRBV9

cdr3_aa: AISGGTGEAYEQY
d_call: TRBD1
j_call: TRBJ2-7
v_call: TRBV10-3

cdr3_aa: ASSRRELNTEAF
d_call: -
j_call: TRBJ1-1
v_call: TRBV5-8

cdr3_aa: AISGTGGVYNEQF
d_call: TRBD1
j_call: TRBJ2-1
v_call: TRBV10-3

cdr3_aa: ASSVGGRQETQY
d_call: TRBD2
j_call: TRBJ2-5
v_call: TRBV9

cdr3_aa: ASSSRGETDTQY
d_call: -
j_call: TRBJ2-3
v_call: TRBV28

cdr3_aa: ASSLVAGEGNEQF
d_call: TRBD2
j_call: TRBJ2-1
v_call: TRBV7-9

cdr3_aa: ASSSPTRTGGNTIY
d_call: TRBD1
j_call: TRBJ1-3
v_call: TRBV11-2

cdr3_aa: ASSLRTSGSTGELF
d_call: TRBD2
j_call: TRBJ2-2
v_call: TRBV7-8

cdr3_aa: ASQHYRGITEKLF
d_call: TRBD1
j_call: TRBJ1-4
v_call: TRBV28

cdr3_aa: ASSFSVNTEAF
d_call: -
j_call: TRBJ1-1
v_call: TRBV7-2

cdr3_aa: ASSLLGANEQF
d_call: -
j_call: TRBJ2-1
v_call: TRBV27

cdr3_aa: ASSFTPVSGTEAF
d_call: -
j_call: TRBJ1-1
v_call: TRBV7-9

cdr3_aa: ASSPDGARGSYEQY
d_call: -
j_call: TRBJ2-7
v_call: TRBV28

cdr3_aa: ASSNRVSQPQH
d_call: -
j_call: TRBJ1-5
v_call: TRBV6-5

cdr3_aa: ASSPTSGRIDTQY
d_call: TRBD2
j_call: TRBJ2-3
v_call: TRBV27

cdr3_aa: ASSPKTGGRADTQY
d_call: TRBD2
j_call: TRBJ2-3
v_call: TRBV4-1

cdr3_aa: ASSQDSGMSTEAF
d_call: -
j_call: TRBJ1-1
v_call: TRBV4-1